The present T cell receptor beta chain was sequenced within a study of cytomegalovirus exposure and HLA in healthy donors (dated by TCRdb to the late 2010s). Context from the whole study: An earlier analysis of 587 of the donors reported roughly 300 Gb of sequence data and around 110 million unique TCR beta sequences obtained from 150 million to 200 million T cells. Approximately 300 gigabases of sequencing data and approximately 85 million unique TCR sequences were included in an early release covering about 620 HLA-typed donors. Of the roughly 410 genotyped donors, 65% to 90% were placed in the genetic ancestry cluster associated with self-reported Caucasian donors. The study aimed to test whether signatures of past pathogen exposure could be identified by cataloging public T cell receptors. The T cell repertoires of roughly 660 subjects were profiled by immunosequencing and related to cytomegalovirus serostatus. Along with the roughly 670-subject first cohort, a separate validation cohort of some 130 different subjects was used. The study combined high-throughput TCR immunosequencing, statistical association of individual TCRs with disease status, and machine learning to predict cytomegalovirus infection status. To study patterns of TCR occurrence, a later analysis re-analyzed previously published TCR beta repertoires from just over 650 donors and added high-resolution HLA genotyping. The later analysis used no new phenotypic data to find candidate immune exposures, relying instead on TCR beta sequences and their occurrence across donors. To decide whether each TCR beta V gene segment behaved as functional or pseudogenic, an earlier analysis of fewer than 750 of the donors relied on high-throughput TCR beta sequencing. Donor age, sex, ethnicity and CMV serostatus were collected together with the repertoire data. Genome-wide SNP genotypes for about 60% of the 666 donors were used in a later genetic analysis, which treated that subset as a discovery cohort. Every repertoire in the discovery cohort had been generated on one and the same sequencing platform. HLA typing covered class I and class II loci at four-digit resolution. The number of donors typed differed by locus, with 629-630 for A, B, C, DRB1 and DQB1, around 560 for DQA1, some 570 for DPA1, and some 440 for DPB1. Several DR-DQ haplotypes were treated as single units for association and clustering because of strong linkage in the cohort. Among roughly 400 genotyped donors of the cohort, an average of about 240,000 unique TCR beta nucleotide sequences were sequenced per donor, roughly a sixth of them non-productive.

What the authors observed across the whole study: According to a later analysis, TCR association rates differed among HLA loci, with DRB1 alleles showing the most associated TCRs and HLA-C alleles showing the fewest. A further reported finding was that TCR beta sequences accurately predicted the HLA-A and HLA-B alleles for most subjects in the first cohort. Several of the top co-occurrence clusters appeared to be linked to parvovirus B19, influenza, CMV and Epstein-Barr virus, according to a later analysis. A later genetic analysis reported fewer N-insertions in productive TCRs among donors in an Asian-associated ancestry cluster than the roughly 640-donor mean. The presence/absence analyses assumed that sequencing depth was roughly uniform across donors, and that assumption may not be true. In both the original and validation cohorts, the classifier was reported to diagnose cytomegalovirus status with high specificity and sensitivity. Because HLA typing was missing for some donors at each locus, association tests included only the typed subset. In vitro tests confirmed that three of the cytomegalovirus-associated TCR beta chains recognize cytomegalovirus antigens. At a false discovery rate of 0.05, a later analysis linked fewer than 20,000 TCR beta sequences to specific HLA alleles. About 15 rarely observed V segments, including chromosome 9 orphons, were excluded from the earlier analysis of a few hundred of the donors because counts were too low. According to a later analysis, most CMV-associated TCR beta chains appeared to be HLA-restricted, and the HLA associations seemed to be driven largely by CMV exposure. According to the authors, the approach could potentially be generalized to other disease states and immunological phenotypes. In a later analysis, HLA-associated TCR beta chains showed more clonal expansion and lower generation probabilities than non-associated chains that were equally common. Linkage disequilibrium might explain the correlated functional status among segregating V segments, but an unknown experimental factor could not be ruled out. Some IMGT-functional V segments, including TRBV6-2 and TRBV6-3, could not be told apart with the 87-base-pair reads, so those segments were excluded. V-gene and J-gene trimming of TCR beta chains was associated with a missense DCLRE1C variant in a later genetic analysis, and the association was replicated in an independent cohort. A cluster of highly shared sequence variants was judged likely to be a technical artifact of the sequencing pipeline. The only immune exposure information available for the cohort was CMV serostatus. In this cohort, only TCR beta chains were sequenced, and detectable features were limited by the absence of alpha or paired-chain data. Most TCR sequences were seen in very few donors, while some public TCRs were found in many individuals. In the study, 150 to 200 TCR beta chains were listed as associated with cytomegalovirus. When HLA alleles, especially DR and DQ, strongly co-occurred, attributing TCR associations to individual alleles was difficult. In an earlier analysis of some 550 of the donors, most TCR beta V segments were observed in productive rearrangements about 90% or about 30% of the time, broadly matching IMGT annotations.

Libraries were built with the immunoSEQ multiplex PCR assay. A mixture of 60 forward primers for TCR Vbeta segments and 13 reverse primers for TCR Jbeta segments was used in the multiplex PCR. The CDR3 region of rearranged TCR beta genes was amplified from genomic DNA with a multiplex PCR assay. On the Illumina HiSeq System, the amplified TCR beta libraries were sequenced as 87-base-pair reads. On the authors' methods: A later analysis tallied 75 million to 95 million unique TCR beta chains across the 700 or so repertoires, and approximately 12 million of those chains were shared by two or more donors. Raw reads were error-corrected and collapsed into unique sequences by a nearest-neighbor algorithm in which closely related sequences were merged to remove PCR and sequencing errors. To assign V, D and J gene segments, CDR3 sequences were aligned to IMGT reference sequences. Each retained sequence needed at least a six-nucleotide match to both a V gene segment and a J gene segment. Rearrangements were called productive when the CDR3 lacked stop codons and stayed in frame with V and J; all others were non-productive. Following IMGT convention, CDR3 was defined as the stretch from the second conserved V-encoded cysteine up to the conserved J-encoded phenylalanine. The earlier analysis of approximately 500 of the donors excluded sequences that lacked an unambiguous match to a single V gene segment. In an earlier analysis of 450 to 700 of the donors, V segments were called functional above 56.7% productive rearrangements and were called segregating when the between-donor standard deviation exceeded 5%. To diagnose cytomegalovirus status from the catalog of TCR beta chain sequences, a statistical classification framework was built. A later analysis assigned V and J genes by comparing TCR nucleotide sequences with IMGT/GENE-DB human TR gene sequences. Using the TCRdist pipeline, a later analysis assigned CDR3 sequences along with most-parsimonious VDJ recombination scenarios. In a later analysis, every TCR beta chain was defined by the combination of its CDR3 amino acid sequence and its V-gene family, and reads without a unique V-gene family were dropped. A later analysis removed roughly 590 highly shared, low-generation-probability nucleotide sequences to deal with suspected cross-contamination and a sequencing artifact. In a later analysis, a clonal expansion index for each public chain was calculated from normalized within-repertoire ranks of inferred template counts. A later analysis computed generation probabilities with a VDJ recombination model fitted to out-of-frame rearrangements, and checked the results against IGoR. In a later analysis, TCR-TCR, TCR-HLA and TCR-CMV co-occurrence was scored with hypergeometric tests, and a repertoire-size bias correction was applied to TCR pairs. A later analysis estimated false discovery rates by permuting HLA or CMV assignments 20 times. In a later analysis, co-occurring TCRs were grouped using DBSCAN, and TCRdist sequence similarity was added for clustering within HLA-allele-positive subsets. For co-occurrence clustering, repertoires with fewer than 30,000 or more than 120,000 public chains were excluded, along with about five repertoires with anomalous nucleotide sharing. The clones in this table, taken by TCRdb from immuneACCESS, are in-frame only. Not every clone is retained; where verified, under half of the shortfall comes from an unresolved V gene, and the cause of the rest is unknown. That table is the source of V, J and clone size, and D and trimming were worked out from the DNA. Counted in this sample were nearly 110,000 clones; about 80% of them appeared once. The top ten clones comprise 7.8% of the sample.

Of note for this clone: The antigen it recognizes is unknown. No per-base quality is available; no much larger clone lies one base away.

The cohort consisted of some 730 healthy bone marrow donors. Cohort members were all nominally healthy when sampled, although unrecorded immune exposures were likely present. The donor was CMV seronegative and was included in the group of approximately 350 seronegative cohort members. A peripheral blood sample was collected from each donor, and TCR beta sequencing was performed on peripheral blood mononuclear cells. Genomic DNA extraction from the blood cell samples was performed with the Qiagen DNeasy Blood Extraction Kit. The CDR3 sequence holds 11 residues, the cysteine and phenylalanine included. The CDR3 DNA has 33 bases and is translated from base 1. Relative to germline, V is 1 base shorter and J is 8 bases shorter, with 8 bases between their ends. As encoded in the germline V gene (reference sequence), CDR1 is GTSNPN while CDR2 is SVGIG.

This receptor chain uses TRBV30 and TRBJ1-2; too little of a D gene remains to name it. This TCR was recovered from a man aged 25-45 years in good health and CMV-seronegative. The sample was PBMCs. The base sequence is TGTGCCTGGAGTGAGAGGGTGGGCTACACCTTC. This yields the protein CAWSERVGYTF.